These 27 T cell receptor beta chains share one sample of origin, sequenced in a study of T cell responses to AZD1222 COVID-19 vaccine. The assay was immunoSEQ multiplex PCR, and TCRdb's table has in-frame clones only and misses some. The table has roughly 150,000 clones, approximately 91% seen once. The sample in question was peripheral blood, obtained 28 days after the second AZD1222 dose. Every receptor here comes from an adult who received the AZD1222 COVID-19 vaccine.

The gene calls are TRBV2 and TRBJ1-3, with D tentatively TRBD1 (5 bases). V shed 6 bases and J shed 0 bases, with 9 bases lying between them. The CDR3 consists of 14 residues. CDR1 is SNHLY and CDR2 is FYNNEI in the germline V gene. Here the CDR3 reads CASRGDVSGNTIYF. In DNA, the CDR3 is TGTGCCAGCAGAGGGGACGTCTCTGGAAACACCATATATTTT.

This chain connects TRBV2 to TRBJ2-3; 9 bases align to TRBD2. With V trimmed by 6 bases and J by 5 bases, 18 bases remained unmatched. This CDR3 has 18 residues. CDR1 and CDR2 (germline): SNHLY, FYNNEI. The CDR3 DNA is TGTGCCAGCAGCAAAAAAAAGTGGAGCGGGGGGACAGAAGATACGCAGTATTTT. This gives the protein CASSKKKWSGGTEDTQYF.

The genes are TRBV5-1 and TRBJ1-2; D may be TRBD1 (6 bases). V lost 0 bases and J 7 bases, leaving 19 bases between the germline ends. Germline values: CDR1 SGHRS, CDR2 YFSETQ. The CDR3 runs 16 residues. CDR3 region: CASSLATGPGLAGYTF. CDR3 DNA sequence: TGCGCCAGCAGCTTGGCCACAGGGCCGGGACTGGCTGGCTACACCTTC. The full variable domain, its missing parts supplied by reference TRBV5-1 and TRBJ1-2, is KAGVTQTPRYLIKTRGQQVTLSCSPISGHRSVSWYQQTPGQGLQFLFEYFSETQRNKGNFPGRFSGRQFSNSRSEMNVSTLELGDSALYLCASSLATGPGLAGYTFGSGTRLTVV.

CDR3 residues: CASSYAGQTYGYTF. In DNA, the CDR3 is TGTGCCAGCAGTTATGCGGGACAGACCTATGGCTACACCTTC. The J gene is TRBJ1-2, the V gene TRBV6-6; 7 nucleotides align to TRBD1. Trimming cost V 3 bases and J 4 bases; bases outside gene matches: 5. The CDR3 spans 14 residues. Looked up from germline, CDR1 is MNHNY and CDR2 is SVGAGI (reference sequence).

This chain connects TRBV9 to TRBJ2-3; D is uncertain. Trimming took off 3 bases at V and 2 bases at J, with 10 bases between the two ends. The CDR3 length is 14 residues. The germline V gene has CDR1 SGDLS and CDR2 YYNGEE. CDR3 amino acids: CASSATGTTDTQYF. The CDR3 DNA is TGTGCCAGCAGCGCGACTGGAACCACAGATACGCAGTATTTT.

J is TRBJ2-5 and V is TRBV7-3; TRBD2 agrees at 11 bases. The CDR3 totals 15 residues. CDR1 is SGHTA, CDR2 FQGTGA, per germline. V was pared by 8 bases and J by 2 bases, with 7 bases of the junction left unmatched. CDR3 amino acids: CASGPGLAVQETQYF. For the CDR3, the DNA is TGTGCCAGCGGACCGGGACTAGCGGTTCAAGAGACCCAGTACTTC.

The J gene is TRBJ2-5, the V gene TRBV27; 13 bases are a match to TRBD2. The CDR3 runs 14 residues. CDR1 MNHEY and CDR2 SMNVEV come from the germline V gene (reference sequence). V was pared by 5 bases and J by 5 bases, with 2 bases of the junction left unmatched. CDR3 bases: TGTGCCAGCAGTGGGACTAGCGGGATCGAGACCCAGTACTTC. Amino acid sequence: CASSGTSGIETQYF.

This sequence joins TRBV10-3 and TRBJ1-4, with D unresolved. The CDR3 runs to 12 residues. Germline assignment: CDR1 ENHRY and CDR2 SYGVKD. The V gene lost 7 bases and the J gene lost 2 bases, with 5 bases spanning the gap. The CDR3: CAIKGTNEKLFF. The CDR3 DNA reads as TGTGCCATCAAAGGGACTAATGAAAAACTGTTTTTT.

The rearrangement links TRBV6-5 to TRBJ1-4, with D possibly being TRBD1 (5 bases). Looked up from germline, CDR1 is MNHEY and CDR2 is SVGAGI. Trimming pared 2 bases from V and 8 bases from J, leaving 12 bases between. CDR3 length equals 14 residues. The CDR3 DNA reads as TGTGCCAGCAGTTACGGCAGGGTGGGGGAAAAACTGTTTTTT. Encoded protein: CASSYGRVGEKLFF.

CDR3 sequence: CASSYFEGARNYGYTF. CDR3 sequence (DNA): TGTGCCAGCAGCTACTTCGAAGGGGCGCGCAACTATGGCTACACCTTC. The V call is TRBV7-9, the J call TRBJ1-2, with D perhaps matching TRBD1 (5 bases). Germline V lookup: CDR1 SEHNR, CDR2 FQNEAQ (reference sequence). The ends were cut back, 4 bases at V and 2 bases at J, with 17 bases in the middle. This CDR3 is built from 16 residues.

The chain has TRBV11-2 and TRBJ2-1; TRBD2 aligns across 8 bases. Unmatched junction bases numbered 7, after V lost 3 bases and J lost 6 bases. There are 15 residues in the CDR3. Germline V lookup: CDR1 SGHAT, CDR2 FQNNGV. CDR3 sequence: CASSLVTSVVNEQFF. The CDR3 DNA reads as TGTGCCAGCAGCTTGGTGACTAGCGTGGTCAATGAGCAGTTCTTC. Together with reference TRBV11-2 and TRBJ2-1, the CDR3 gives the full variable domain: EAGVAQSPRYKIIEKRQSVAFWCNPISGHATLYWYQQILGQGPKLLIQFQNNGVVDDSQLPKDRFSAERLKGVDSTLKIQPAKLEDSAVYLCASSLVTSVVNEQFFGPGTRLTVL.

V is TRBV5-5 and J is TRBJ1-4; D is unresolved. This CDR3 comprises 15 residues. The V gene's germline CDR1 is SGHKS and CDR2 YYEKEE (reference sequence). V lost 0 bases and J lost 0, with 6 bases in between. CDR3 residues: CASSLDPATNEKLFF. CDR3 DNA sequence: TGTGCCAGCAGCTTGGATCCGGCAACTAATGAAAAACTGTTTTTT.

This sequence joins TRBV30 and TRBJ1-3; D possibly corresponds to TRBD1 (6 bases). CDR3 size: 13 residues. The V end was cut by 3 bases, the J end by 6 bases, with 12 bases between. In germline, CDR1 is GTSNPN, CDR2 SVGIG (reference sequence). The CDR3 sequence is CAWRATGSNTIYF. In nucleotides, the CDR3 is TGTGCCTGGAGGGCGACAGGTTCAAACACCATATATTTT.

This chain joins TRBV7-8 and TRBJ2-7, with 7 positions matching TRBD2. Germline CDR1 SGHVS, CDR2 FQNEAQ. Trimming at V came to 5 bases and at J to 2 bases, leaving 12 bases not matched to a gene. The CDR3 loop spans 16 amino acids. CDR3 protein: CASSERGAGEPYEQYF. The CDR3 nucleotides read TGTGCCAGCAGCGAAAGAGGGGCGGGAGAACCCTACGAGCAGTACTTC.

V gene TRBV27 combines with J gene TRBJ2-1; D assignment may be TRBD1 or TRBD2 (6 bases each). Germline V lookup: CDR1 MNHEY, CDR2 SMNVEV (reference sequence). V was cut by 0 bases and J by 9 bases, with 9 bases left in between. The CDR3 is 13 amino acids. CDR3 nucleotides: TGTGCCAGCAGTTTATCCGGGGGCCCTGAGCAGTTCTTC. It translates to CASSLSGGPEQFF.

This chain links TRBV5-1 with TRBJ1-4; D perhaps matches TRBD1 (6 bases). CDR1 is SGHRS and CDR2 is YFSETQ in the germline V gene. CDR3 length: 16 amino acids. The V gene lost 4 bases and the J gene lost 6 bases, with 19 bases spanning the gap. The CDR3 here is CASSVTGTPMDEKLFF. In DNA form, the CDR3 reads TGCGCCAGCAGCGTTACCGGGACACCGATGGATGAAAAACTGTTTTTT.

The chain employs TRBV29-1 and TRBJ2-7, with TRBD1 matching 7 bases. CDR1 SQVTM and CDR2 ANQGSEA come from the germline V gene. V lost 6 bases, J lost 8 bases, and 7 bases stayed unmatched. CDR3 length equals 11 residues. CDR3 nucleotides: TGCAGCGTCGACAACAGGGGAAAGCAGTACTTC. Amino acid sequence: CSVDNRGKQYF.

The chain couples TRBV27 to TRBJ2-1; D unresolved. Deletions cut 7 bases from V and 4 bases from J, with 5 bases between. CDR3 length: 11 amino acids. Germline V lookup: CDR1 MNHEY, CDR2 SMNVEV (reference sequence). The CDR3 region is CASTGYNEQFF. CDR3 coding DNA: TGTGCCAGCACCGGTTACAATGAGCAGTTCTTC.

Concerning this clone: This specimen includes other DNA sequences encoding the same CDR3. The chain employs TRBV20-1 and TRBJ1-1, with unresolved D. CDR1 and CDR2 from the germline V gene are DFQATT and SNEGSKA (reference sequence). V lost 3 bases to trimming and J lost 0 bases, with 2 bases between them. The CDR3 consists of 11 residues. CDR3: CSARVNTEAFF. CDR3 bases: TGCAGTGCTAGGGTGAACACTGAAGCTTTCTTT.

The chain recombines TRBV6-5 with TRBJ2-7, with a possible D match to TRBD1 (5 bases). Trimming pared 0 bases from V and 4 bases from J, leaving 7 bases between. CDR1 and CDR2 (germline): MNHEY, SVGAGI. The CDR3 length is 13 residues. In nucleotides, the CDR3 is TGTGCCAGCAGTTACTCGACAGTTTACGAGCAGTACTTC. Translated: CASSYSTVYEQYF.

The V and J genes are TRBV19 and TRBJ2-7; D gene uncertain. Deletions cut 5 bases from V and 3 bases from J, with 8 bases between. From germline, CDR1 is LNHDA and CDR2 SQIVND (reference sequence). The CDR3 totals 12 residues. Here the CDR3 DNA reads TGTGCCAGTAGTGGTTGGGGCTACGAGCAGTACTTC. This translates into CASSGWGYEQYF.

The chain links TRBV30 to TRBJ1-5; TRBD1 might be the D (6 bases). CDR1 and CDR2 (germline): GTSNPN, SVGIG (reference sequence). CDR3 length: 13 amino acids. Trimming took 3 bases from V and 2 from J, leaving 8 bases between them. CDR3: CAWRDSRNQPQHF. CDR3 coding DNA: TGTGCCTGGAGGGACAGCCGCAATCAGCCCCAGCATTTT.

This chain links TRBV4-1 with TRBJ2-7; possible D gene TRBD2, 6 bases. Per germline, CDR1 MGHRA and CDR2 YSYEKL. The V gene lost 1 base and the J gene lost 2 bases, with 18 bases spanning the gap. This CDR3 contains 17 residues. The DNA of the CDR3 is TGCGCCAGCAGCCAAGTCCCCTTGCGGGGAGAACCCTACGAGCAGTACTTC. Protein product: CASSQVPLRGEPYEQYF.

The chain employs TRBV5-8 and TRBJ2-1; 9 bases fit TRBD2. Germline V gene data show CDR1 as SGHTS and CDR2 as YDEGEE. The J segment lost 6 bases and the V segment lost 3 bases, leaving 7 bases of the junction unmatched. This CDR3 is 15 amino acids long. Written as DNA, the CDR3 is TGTGCCAGCAGCTACAGCGGGAGGATCCCCAATGAGCAGTTCTTC. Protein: CASSYSGRIPNEQFF.

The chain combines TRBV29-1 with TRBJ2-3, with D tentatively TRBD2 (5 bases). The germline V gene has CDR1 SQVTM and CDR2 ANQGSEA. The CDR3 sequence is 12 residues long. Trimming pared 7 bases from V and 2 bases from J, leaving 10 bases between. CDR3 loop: CSDVTNTDTQYF. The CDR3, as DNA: TGCAGCGACGTGACTAACACAGATACGCAGTATTTT.

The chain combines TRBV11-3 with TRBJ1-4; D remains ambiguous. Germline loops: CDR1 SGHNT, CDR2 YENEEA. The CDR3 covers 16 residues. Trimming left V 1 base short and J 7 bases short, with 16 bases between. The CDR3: CASSLGRGRRSEKLFF. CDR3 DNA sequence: TGTGCCAGCAGCTTAGGTCGCGGCAGAAGGAGTGAAAAACTGTTTTTT. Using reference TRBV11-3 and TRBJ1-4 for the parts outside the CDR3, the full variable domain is EAGVVQSPRYKIIEKKQPVAFWCNPISGHNTLYWYLQNLGQGPELLIRYENEEAVDDSQLPKDRFSAERLKGVDSTLKIQPAELGDSAVYLCASSLGRGRRSEKLFFGSGTQLSVL.

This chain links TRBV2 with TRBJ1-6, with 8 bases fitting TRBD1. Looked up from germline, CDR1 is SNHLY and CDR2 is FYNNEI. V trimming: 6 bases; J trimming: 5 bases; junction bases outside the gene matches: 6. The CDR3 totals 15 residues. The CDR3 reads CASRTRDRHNSPLHF. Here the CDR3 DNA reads TGTGCCAGCAGGACCCGGGACAGGCATAATTCACCCCTCCACTTT.